The present entry profiles one TCR beta chain with its context. Diagnosis rested on symptoms, serum thyroxine and TRAb, thyroid ultrasound, and orbital computed tomography. This entry comes from a study of T cells in Graves' hyperthyroidism and ophthalmopathy. Regions amplified from RNA transcripts were the TCR beta CDR3 regions. HTBI primers were the set used in a first-round RT-PCR of the TCR CDR3. TCRdb recomputed calls from the multiplex PCR reads with MiXCR, one row per CDR3 protein. The table lists some 500,000 distinct CDR3 sequences, around a quarter of them singletons. Sequenced material: blood. This receptor was taken from a woman between 25 and 40 years old with Graves' ophthalmopathy.

CDR3 nucleotides: TGTGCCAGCAGCCTTCGATCACAGGGGGATCAGCCCCAGCATTTT. Translating gives CASSLRSQGDQPQHF. The chain has TRBV11-2 and TRBJ1-5; 8 positions agree with TRBD1. With 5 bases clipped from V and 5 bases from J, the junction kept 8 bases outside the gene matches. The length of the CDR3 is 15 residues. Germline CDR1 is SGHAT and CDR2 is FQNNGV.